The TCR beta chain described here comes from a study of T-cell reconstitution after alpha-beta-depleted transplantation in children. The CDR3 runs to 12 residues. V lost 3 bases, J lost 1 base, and 4 bases lay in between. Germline loops: CDR1 SQVTM, CDR2 ANQGSEA. The authors prepared the TCRbeta library with unique molecular identifiers. Using its own MiXCR run on the PCR reads, TCRdb lists one record per CDR3 protein. The sample yields about 270,000 distinct CDR3 sequences, 9.5% to 10% seen once. This clonotype appeared a few times. The sequence was collected from a human donor who donated a stem cell graft to a child with SCID. Source: PBMCs from the stem cell graft donor, taken from the stem cell graft. The chain employs TRBV29-1 and TRBJ2-1, with D unresolved. In DNA, the CDR3 is TGCAGCGTTGACAGATCCTACAATGAGCAGTTCTTC. The encoded protein is CSVDRSYNEQFF.